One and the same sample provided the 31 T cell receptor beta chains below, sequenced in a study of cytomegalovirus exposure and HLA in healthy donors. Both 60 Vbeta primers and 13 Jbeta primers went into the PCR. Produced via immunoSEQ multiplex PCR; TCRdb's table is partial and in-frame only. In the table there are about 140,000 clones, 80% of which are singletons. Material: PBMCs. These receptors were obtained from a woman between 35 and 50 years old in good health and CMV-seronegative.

CDR3 sequence reads: CASSRGSLNYEQYF. The CDR3 coding sequence is TGTGCCAGCAGCCGCGGGAGTCTTAACTACGAGCAGTACTTC. The rearrangement uses TRBV7-2 and TRBJ2-7; 7 bases line up with TRBD2. The CDR3 is 14 amino acids. The trim removed 5 bases at V and 3 bases at J, leaving 7 bases unmatched. Germline V CDR1 and CDR2: SGHTA, FQGNSA.

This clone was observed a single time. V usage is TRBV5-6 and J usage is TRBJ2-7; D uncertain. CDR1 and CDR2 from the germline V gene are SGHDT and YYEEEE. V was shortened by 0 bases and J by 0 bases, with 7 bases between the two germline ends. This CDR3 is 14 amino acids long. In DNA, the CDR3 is TGTGCCAGCAGCTTGGTTGTGAGCTCCTACGAGCAGTACTTC. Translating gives CASSLVVSSYEQYF.

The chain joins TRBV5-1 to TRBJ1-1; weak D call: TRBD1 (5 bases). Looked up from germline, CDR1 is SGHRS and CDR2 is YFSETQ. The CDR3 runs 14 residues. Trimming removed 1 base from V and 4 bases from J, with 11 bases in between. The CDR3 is CASSLRSGGTEAFF. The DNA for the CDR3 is TGCGCCAGCAGCTTGCGGAGCGGGGGCACTGAAGCTTTCTTT. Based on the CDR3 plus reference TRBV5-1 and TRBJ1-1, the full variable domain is KAGVTQTPRYLIKTRGQQVTLSCSPISGHRSVSWYQQTPGQGLQFLFEYFSETQRNKGNFPGRFSGRQFSNSRSEMNVSTLELGDSALYLCASSLRSGGTEAFFGQGTRLTVV.

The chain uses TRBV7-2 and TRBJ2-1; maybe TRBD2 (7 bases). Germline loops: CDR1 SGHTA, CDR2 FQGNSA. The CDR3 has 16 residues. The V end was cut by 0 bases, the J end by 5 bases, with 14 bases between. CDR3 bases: TGTGCCAGCAGCTTAGCGGGGGGGCTCCCAGACAATGAGCAGTTCTTC. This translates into CASSLAGGLPDNEQFF.

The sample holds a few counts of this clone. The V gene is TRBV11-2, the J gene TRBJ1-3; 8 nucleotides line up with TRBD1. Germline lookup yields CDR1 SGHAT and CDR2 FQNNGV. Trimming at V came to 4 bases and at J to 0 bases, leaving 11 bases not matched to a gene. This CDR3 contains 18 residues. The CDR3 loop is CASSYRLRQGSSGNTIYF. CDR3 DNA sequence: TGTGCCAGCAGCTACCGCTTAAGACAGGGGAGCTCTGGAAACACCATATATTTT.

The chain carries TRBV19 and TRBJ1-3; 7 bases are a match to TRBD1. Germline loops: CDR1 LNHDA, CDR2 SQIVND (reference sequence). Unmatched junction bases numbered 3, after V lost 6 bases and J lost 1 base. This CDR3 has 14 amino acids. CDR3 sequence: CASRTGLSGNTIYF. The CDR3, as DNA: TGTGCCAGTAGGACAGGGTTGTCTGGAAACACCATATATTTT.

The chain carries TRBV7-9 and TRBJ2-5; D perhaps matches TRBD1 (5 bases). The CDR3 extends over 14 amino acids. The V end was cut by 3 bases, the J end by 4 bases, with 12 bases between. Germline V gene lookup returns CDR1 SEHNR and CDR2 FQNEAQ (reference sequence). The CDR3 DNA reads TGTGCCAGCAGCTTTCAGGGTCTGGGAGAGACCCAGTACTTC. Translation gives CASSFQGLGETQYF.

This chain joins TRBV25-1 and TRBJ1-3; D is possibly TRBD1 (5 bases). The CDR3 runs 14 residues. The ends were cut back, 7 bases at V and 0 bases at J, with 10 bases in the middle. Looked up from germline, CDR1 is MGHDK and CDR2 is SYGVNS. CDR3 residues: CASTKGASGNTIYF. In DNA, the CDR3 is TGTGCCAGCACCAAAGGGGCCTCTGGAAACACCATATATTTT.

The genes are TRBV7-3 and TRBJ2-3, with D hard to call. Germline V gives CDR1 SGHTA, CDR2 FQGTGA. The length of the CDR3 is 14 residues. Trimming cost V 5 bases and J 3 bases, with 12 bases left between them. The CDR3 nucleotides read TGTGCCAGCAGCCCTCCGGGTCTTACAGATACGCAGTATTTT. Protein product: CASSPPGLTDTQYF.

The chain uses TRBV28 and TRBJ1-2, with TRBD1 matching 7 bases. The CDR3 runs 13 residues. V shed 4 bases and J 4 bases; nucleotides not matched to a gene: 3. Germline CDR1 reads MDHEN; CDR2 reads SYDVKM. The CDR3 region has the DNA TGTGCCAGCAGTTGGGGGACAGCCTATGGCTACACCTTC. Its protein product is CASSWGTAYGYTF.

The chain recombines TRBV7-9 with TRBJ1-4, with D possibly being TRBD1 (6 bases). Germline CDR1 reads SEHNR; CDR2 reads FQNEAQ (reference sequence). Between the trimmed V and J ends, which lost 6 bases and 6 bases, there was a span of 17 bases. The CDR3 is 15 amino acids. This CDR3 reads CASSSHRDGDEKLFF. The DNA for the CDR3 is TGTGCCAGCAGTTCTCACAGGGACGGGGATGAAAAACTGTTTTTT.

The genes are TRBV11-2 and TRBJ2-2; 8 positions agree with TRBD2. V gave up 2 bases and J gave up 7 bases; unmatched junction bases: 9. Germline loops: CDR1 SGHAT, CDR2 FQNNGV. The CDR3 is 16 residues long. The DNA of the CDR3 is TGTGCCAGCAGCTTAATACGGGGGGGCCCGGGCGGGGAGCTGTTTTTT. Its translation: CASSLIRGGPGGELFF. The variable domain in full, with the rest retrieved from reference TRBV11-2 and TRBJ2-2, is EAGVAQSPRYKIIEKRQSVAFWCNPISGHATLYWYQQILGQGPKLLIQFQNNGVVDDSQLPKDRFSAERLKGVDSTLKIQPAKLEDSAVYLCASSLIRGGPGGELFFGEGSRLTVL.

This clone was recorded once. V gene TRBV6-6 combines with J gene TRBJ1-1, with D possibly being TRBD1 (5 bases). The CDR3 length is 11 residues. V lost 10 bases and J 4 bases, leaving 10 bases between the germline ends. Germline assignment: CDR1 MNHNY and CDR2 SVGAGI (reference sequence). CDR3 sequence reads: CAIQGSTEAFF. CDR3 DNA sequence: TGTGCCATCCAGGGATCCACTGAAGCTTTCTTT.

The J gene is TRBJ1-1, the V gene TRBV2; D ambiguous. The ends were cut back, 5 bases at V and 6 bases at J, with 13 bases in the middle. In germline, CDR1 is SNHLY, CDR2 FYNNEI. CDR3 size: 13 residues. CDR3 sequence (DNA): TGTGCCAGCAGTTCGAGTGGGAGCCCTGAAGCTTTCTTT. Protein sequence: CASSSSGSPEAFF.

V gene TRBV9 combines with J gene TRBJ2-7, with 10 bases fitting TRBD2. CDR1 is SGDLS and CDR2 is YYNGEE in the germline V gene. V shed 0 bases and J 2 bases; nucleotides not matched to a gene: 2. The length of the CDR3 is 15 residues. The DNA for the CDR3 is TGTGCCAGCAGCGTAGCCAGCGGGGGGGCCTACGAGCAGTACTTC. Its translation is CASSVASGGAYEQYF.

CDR3 DNA: TGTGCCAGCAGCTCGACCGGGACAGCCACCGGGGAGCTGTTTTTT. Protein: CASSSTGTATGELFF. The chain joins TRBV13 to TRBJ2-2; 7 bases agree with TRBD1. The CDR3 runs 15 residues. The J segment lost 4 bases and the V segment lost 4 bases, leaving 6 bases of the junction unmatched. Looked up from germline, CDR1 is PRHDT and CDR2 is FYEKMQ (reference sequence).

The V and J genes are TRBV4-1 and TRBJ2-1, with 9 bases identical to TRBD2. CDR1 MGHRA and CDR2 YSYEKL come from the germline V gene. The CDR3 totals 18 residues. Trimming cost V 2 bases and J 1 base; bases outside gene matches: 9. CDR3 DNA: TGCGCCAGCAGCCAAAGATTTCTAGCGGGAACGTCCTACAATGAGCAGTTCTTC. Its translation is CASSQRFLAGTSYNEQFF.

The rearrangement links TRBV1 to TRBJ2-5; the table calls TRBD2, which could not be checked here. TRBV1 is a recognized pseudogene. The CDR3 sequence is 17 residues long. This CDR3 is CTSSSIRGREGQETQYF. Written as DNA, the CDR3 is TGCACCAGCAGCTCAATTCGGGGACGGGAGGGGCAAGAGACCCAGTACTTC.

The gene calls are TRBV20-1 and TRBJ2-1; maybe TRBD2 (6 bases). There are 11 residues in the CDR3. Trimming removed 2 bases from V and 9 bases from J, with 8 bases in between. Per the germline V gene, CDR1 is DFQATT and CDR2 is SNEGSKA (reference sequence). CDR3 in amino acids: CSARRGSEQFF. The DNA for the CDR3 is TGCAGTGCTAGACGGGGGTCTGAGCAGTTCTTC.

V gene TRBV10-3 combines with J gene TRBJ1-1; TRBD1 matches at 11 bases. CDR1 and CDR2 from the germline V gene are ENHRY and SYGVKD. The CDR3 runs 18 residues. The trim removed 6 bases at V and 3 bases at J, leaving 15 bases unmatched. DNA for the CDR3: TGTGCCATCAGCGGGAAAGCGGGGACAGGGGGTTCGGACACTGAAGCTTTCTTT. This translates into CAISGKAGTGGSDTEAFF.

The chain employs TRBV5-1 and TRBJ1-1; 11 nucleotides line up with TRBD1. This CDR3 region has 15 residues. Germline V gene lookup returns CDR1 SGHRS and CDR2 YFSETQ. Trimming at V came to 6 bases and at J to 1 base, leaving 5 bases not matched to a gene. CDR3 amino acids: CASIGQGAANTEAFF. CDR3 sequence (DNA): TGCGCCAGCATCGGACAGGGGGCGGCGAACACTGAAGCTTTCTTT.

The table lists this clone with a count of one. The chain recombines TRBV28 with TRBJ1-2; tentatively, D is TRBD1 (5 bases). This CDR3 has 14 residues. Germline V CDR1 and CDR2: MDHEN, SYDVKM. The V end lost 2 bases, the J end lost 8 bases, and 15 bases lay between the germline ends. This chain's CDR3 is CASSLDSSTVGYTF. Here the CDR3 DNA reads TGTGCCAGCAGTTTAGACAGCTCCACGGTAGGCTACACCTTC.

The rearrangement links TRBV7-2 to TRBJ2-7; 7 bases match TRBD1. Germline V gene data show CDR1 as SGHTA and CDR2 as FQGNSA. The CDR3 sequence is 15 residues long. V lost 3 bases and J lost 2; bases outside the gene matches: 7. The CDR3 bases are TGTGCCAGCAGCTTCAAAGGGACAGAGGCCTACGAGCAGTACTTC. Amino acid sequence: CASSFKGTEAYEQYF. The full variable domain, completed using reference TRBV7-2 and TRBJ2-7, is GAGVSQSPSNKVTEKGKDVELRCDPISGHTALYWYRQSLGQGLEFLIYFQGNSAPDKSGLPSDRFSAERTGGSVSTLTIQRTQQEDSAVYLCASSFKGTEAYEQYFGPGTRLTVT.

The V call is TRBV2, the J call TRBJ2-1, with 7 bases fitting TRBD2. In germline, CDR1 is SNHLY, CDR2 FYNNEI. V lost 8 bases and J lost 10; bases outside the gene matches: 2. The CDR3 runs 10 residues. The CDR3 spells CASGRDEQFF. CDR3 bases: TGTGCCAGCGGGAGGGACGAGCAGTTCTTC.

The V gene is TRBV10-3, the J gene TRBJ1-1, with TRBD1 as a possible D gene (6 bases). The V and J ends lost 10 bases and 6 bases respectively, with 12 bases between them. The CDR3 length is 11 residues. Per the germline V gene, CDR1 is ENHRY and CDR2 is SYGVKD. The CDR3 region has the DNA TGTGCCACCGAGGGGGGGGCTGAAGCTTTCTTT. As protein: CATEGGAEAFF.

The CDR3 sequence: CAISEPGQGPYEQYF. The DNA of the CDR3 is TGTGCCATCAGTGAACCGGGACAGGGCCCCTACGAGCAGTACTTC. The gene calls are TRBV10-3 and TRBJ2-7; the match to TRBD1 covers 9 bases. V was clipped by 3 bases and J by 2 bases; unmatched bases: 5. The CDR3 spans 15 residues. Germline CDR1 reads ENHRY; CDR2 reads SYGVKD.

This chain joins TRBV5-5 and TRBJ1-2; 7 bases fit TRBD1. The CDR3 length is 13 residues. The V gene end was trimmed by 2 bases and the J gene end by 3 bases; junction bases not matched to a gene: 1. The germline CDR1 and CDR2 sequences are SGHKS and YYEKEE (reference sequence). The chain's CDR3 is CASSFGTDYGYTF. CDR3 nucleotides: TGTGCCAGCAGCTTCGGGACAGACTATGGCTACACCTTC.

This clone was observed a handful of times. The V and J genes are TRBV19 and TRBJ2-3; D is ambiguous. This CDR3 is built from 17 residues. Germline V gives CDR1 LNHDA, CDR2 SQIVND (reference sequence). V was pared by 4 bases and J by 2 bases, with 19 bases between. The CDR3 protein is CASSTPRSRSLTDTQYF. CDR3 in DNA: TGTGCCAGTAGTACGCCTCGTAGCCGGAGCCTCACAGATACGCAGTATTTT.

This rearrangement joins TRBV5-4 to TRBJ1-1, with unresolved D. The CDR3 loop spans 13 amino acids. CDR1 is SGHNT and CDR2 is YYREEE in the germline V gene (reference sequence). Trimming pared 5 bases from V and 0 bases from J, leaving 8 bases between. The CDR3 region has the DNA TGTGCCAGCAGGGGCAGACTGAACACTGAAGCTTTCTTT. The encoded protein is CASRGRLNTEAFF.

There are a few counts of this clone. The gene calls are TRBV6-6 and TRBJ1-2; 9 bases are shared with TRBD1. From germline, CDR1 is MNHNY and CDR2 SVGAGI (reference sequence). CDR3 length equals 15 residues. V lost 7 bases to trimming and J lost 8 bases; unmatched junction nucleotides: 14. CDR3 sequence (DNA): TGTGCCAGCACACCCACCGGGACAGGGTTCGGCGGCTACACCTTC. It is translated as CASTPTGTGFGGYTF.

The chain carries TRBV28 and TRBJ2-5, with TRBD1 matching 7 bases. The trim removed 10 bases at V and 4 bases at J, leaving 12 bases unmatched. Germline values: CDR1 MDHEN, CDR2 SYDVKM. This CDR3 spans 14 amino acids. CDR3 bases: TGTGCCACCCTACTACAGGGGCCTTCAGAGACCCAGTACTTC. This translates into CATLLQGPSETQYF.